The rows below give T cell receptor beta chains drawn from one sample of a study of identical twins. TCRdb redid the calling of the 5' RACE reads with MiXCR, one entry per CDR3 protein. The sample lists hundreds of thousands of distinct CDR3 sequences; under 9% were seen once. This same sample was also taken into another study, of yellow fever vaccine responses in identical twins.

Sequencing input: PBMCs. These receptors were taken from a woman under 30 in good health. Both conserved end residues are part of each CDR3. D genes are given only for firm matches. Clone size is stated in some rows and not others, as once, few, many or a class when expanded.

TRBJ2-7 | - | TRBV5-1 | few | CASSLYGINYEQYF | TGCGCCAGCAGCTTGTACGGAATCAACTACGAGCAGTACTTC
TRBJ2-3 | - | TRBV27 | few | CASSSPTGQGRTSGLYTQYF | TGTGCCAGCAGTTCACCCACGGGACAGGGGCGGACTAGCGGGCTTTATACGCAGTATTTT
TRBJ2-2 | - | TRBV19 | few | CASSIIIGAGELFF | TGTGCCAGTAGTATAATTATTGGCGCCGGGGAGCTGTTTTTT
TRBJ2-3 | - | TRBV7-3 | - | CASSSLTGTKTSTDTQYF | TGTGCCAGCAGCTCCCTAACCGGGACAAAGACTAGCACAGATACGCAGTATTTT
TRBJ2-3 | - | TRBV7-2 | - | CASSRGPGTDTQYF | TGTGCCAGCAGTCGGGGGCCCGGCACAGATACGCAGTATTTT
TRBJ2-3 | - | TRBV24-1 | few | CATSDLADTQYF | TGTGCCACCAGTGATTTGGCAGATACGCAGTATTTT
TRBJ2-3 | - | TRBV27 | - | CASSLVWAQTDTQYF | TGTGCCAGCAGTTTAGTCTGGGCCCAGACAGATACGCAGTATTTT
TRBJ2-1 | TRBD2 | TRBV12-5 | - | CASGPGLVGPDEQFF | TGTGCTAGTGGTCCCGGACTAGTTGGACCAGATGAGCAGTTCTTC
TRBJ2-7 | - | TRBV7-9 | - | CASDIMGAGDEQYF | TGTGCCAGTGACATAATGGGGGCTGGGGACGAGCAGTACTTC
TRBJ2-7 | TRBD1 | TRBV27 | - | CASSLPGQNYEQYF | TGTGCCAGCAGTCTCCCGGGACAGAACTACGAGCAGTACTTC
TRBJ2-7 | - | TRBV28 | few | CASSFVGEQYF | TGTGCCAGCAGTTTTGTAGGCGAGCAGTACTTC
TRBJ1-4 | - | TRBV20-1 | few | CSASSGRDDEKLFF | TGCAGTGCTAGCTCCGGCAGGGATGATGAAAAACTGTTTTTT
TRBJ2-3 | TRBD2 | TRBV3-1 | many | CASSQYHYETSGRGDTQYF | TGTGCCAGCAGCCAATATCACTACGAGACTAGCGGGAGAGGAGATACGCAGTATTTT
TRBJ2-6 | - | TRBV14 | few | CASSQDRTSSVGANVLTF | TGTGCCAGCAGCCAAGATCGAACGTCCAGCGTCGGGGCCAACGTCCTGACTTTC
TRBJ2-1 | TRBD2 | TRBV5-1 | - | CASSSGLAGATYNEQFF | TGCGCCAGCAGCTCGGGACTAGCGGGGGCGACCTACAATGAGCAGTTCTTC
TRBJ1-1 | - | TRBV7-2 | few | CASSLDPAFTEAFF | TGTGCCAGCAGCTTAGATCCCGCGTTCACTGAAGCTTTCTTT
TRBJ1-1 | - | TRBV5-1 | - | CASSLKSGGLRDTEAFF | TGCGCCAGCAGCTTGAAAAGCGGGGGGCTGCGGGACACTGAAGCTTTCTTT
TRBJ1-6 | TRBD1 | TRBV12-3/TRBV12-4 | few | CASSLNTGAFLNSPLHF | TGTGCCAGCAGTTTAAATACAGGGGCCTTTTTAAATTCACCCCTCCACTTT
TRBJ1-6 | - | TRBV25-1 | - | CASSELADLNSPLHF | TGTGCCAGCAGTGAATTAGCCGACCTAAATTCACCCCTCCACTTT
TRBJ2-7 | - | TRBV20-1 | few | CSASPAIHTYEQYF | TGCAGTGCTAGTCCGGCGATACATACCTACGAGCAGTACTTC
TRBJ2-7 | TRBD2 | TRBV14 | few | CASSQEYAGGPSYEQYF | TGTGCCAGCAGCCAAGAGTACGCGGGAGGCCCCTCCTACGAGCAGTACTTC
TRBJ2-2 | - | TRBV7-9 | many | CASSTLNTGELFF | TGTGCCAGCAGCACCCTAAACACCGGGGAGCTGTTTTTT
TRBJ2-7 | TRBD1 | TRBV4-1 | - | CASSQEGNLGQATYEQYF | TGCGCCAGCAGCCAAGAGGGAAACTTGGGACAGGCCACCTACGAGCAGTACTTC
TRBJ2-3 | - | TRBV4-1 | few | CASSQDAGRADSTDTQYF | TGCGCCAGCAGCCAAGATGCGGGACGGGCTGATAGCACAGATACGCAGTATTTT
TRBJ2-1 | TRBD2 | TRBV20-1 | few | CSARWQAGEYNEQFF | TGCAGTGCTAGATGGCAAGCGGGAGAATACAATGAGCAGTTCTTC
TRBJ1-1 | - | TRBV29-1 | few | CSESTGMNTEAFF | TGCAGCGAGAGCACAGGGATGAACACTGAAGCTTTCTTT
TRBJ2-3 | - | TRBV7-9 | few | CASSDSTDTQYF | TGTGCCAGCAGCGATAGCACAGATACGCAGTATTTT
TRBJ2-7 | - | TRBV15 | few | CATSRIPQVKGEQYF | TGTGCCACCAGCAGAATTCCCCAAGTAAAGGGAGAGCAGTACTTC
TRBJ2-5 | - | TRBV12-3/TRBV12-4 | many | CASSILDQETQYF | TGTGCCAGCAGTATACTGGACCAAGAGACCCAGTACTTC
TRBJ2-2 | TRBD1 | TRBV5-1 | many | CASSYQGAGELFF | TGCGCCAGCAGCTATCAGGGGGCCGGGGAGCTGTTTTTT
TRBJ1-6 | TRBD1 | TRBV3-1 | - | CASSRTGYDSPLHF | TGTGCCAGCAGCCGGACAGGGTACGATTCACCCCTCCACTTT
TRBJ2-7 | TRBD1 | TRBV29-1 | many | CSVRGGQGLSYEQYF | TGCAGCGTCAGGGGGGGACAGGGGCTTTCCTACGAGCAGTACTTC
TRBJ2-6 | TRBD1 | TRBV10-3 | few | CAIRTGGTSSGANVLTF | TGTGCCATCAGAACAGGGGGTACTAGCTCTGGGGCCAACGTCCTGACTTTC
TRBJ2-7 | TRBD1 | TRBV5-1 | few | CASSLGTGGGYEQYF | TGCGCCAGCAGCTTGGGGACAGGGGGCGGCTACGAGCAGTACTTC
TRBJ1-6 | - | TRBV10-1 | - | CAEDLGRRSNSPLHF | TGCGCCGAGGACTTGGGGAGGAGAAGTAATTCACCCCTCCACTTT
TRBJ2-2 | - | TRBV24-1 | - | CATSSTMHRTNTGELFF | TGTGCCACCAGTTCGACCATGCACAGGACGAACACCGGGGAGCTGTTTTTT
TRBJ2-5 | - | TRBV20-1 | few | CSARAPRSGETQYF | TGCAGTGCTAGAGCACCCAGGTCTGGGGAGACCCAGTACTTC
TRBJ2-3 | TRBD2 | TRBV15 | - | CATSRDYSGGAQDTQYF | TGTGCCACCAGCAGAGATTATTCCGGGGGGGCCCAAGATACGCAGTATTTT
TRBJ1-1 | - | TRBV27 | - | CASSDAGTSYTEAFF | TGTGCCAGCAGCGACGCAGGGACATCATACACTGAAGCTTTCTTT
TRBJ2-1 | - | TRBV7-9 | few | CASSLTLQGPYNEQFF | TGTGCCAGCAGCTTAACTTTACAGGGACCCTACAATGAGCAGTTCTTC
TRBJ2-1 | TRBD1 | TRBV7-3 | - | CASSLTPGGTGGVYEQFF | TGTGCCAGCAGCTTAACCCCCGGGGGGACAGGGGGTGTCTATGAGCAGTTCTTC
TRBJ2-7 | - | TRBV7-9 | few | CASSQEDLVYEQYF | TGTGCCAGCAGCCAAGAGGACTTGGTCTACGAGCAGTACTTC
TRBJ2-3 | - | TRBV12-3/TRBV12-4 | - | CASSLAGEAGTDTQYF | TGTGCCAGCAGTTTAGCGGGGGAGGCGGGCACAGATACGCAGTATTTT
TRBJ2-1 | TRBD2 | TRBV12-3/TRBV12-4 | - | CASSGWKTSGPSYSYNEQFF | TGTGCCAGCAGCGGTTGGAAGACTAGCGGGCCCTCTTACTCCTACAATGAGCAGTTCTTC
TRBJ2-6 | - | TRBV27 | - | CATRTGPPSGANVLTF | TGTGCCACCCGGACGGGGCCCCCCTCTGGGGCCAACGTCCTGACTTTC
TRBJ2-7 | - | TRBV6-5 | few | CASSNRPGVDEQYF | TGTGCCAGCAGTAACCGGCCGGGAGTTGACGAGCAGTACTTC
TRBJ2-3 | TRBD2 | TRBV20-1 | - | CSARVASGGARTDTQYF | TGCAGTGCTAGAGTTGCTAGCGGGGGGGCGCGCACAGATACGCAGTATTTT
TRBJ2-2 | - | TRBV14 | - | CASSQDLSDGELFF | TGTGCCAGCAGCCAAGATCTATCAGACGGGGAGCTGTTTTTT
TRBJ2-2 | - | TRBV5-5 | few | CASSLIFGTGELFF | TGTGCCAGCAGCTTGATTTTCGGGACCGGGGAGCTGTTTTTT
TRBJ1-2 | - | TRBV15 | many | CATSRVREGSRGYTF | TGTGCCACCAGCAGAGTACGGGAAGGCAGTCGAGGCTACACCTTC
TRBJ2-1 | TRBD1 | TRBV12-3/TRBV12-4 | few | CASSPGQGYYGEQFF | TGTGCCAGCAGTCCGGGACAGGGCTATTATGGTGAGCAGTTCTTC
TRBJ1-1 | - | TRBV3-1 | few | CASSQGAGSTEAFF | TGTGCCAGCAGCCAAGGGGCAGGGAGCACTGAAGCTTTCTTT
TRBJ2-7 | - | TRBV11-2 | once | CASSFGSFYEQYF | TGTGCCAGCAGCTTCGGCAGTTTCTACGAGCAGTACTTC
TRBJ2-7 | - | TRBV20-1 | few | CSAQAEDISYEQYF | TGCAGTGCCCAGGCTGAGGACATCTCCTACGAGCAGTACTTC
TRBJ2-3 | - | TRBV29-1 | many | CSVAPKPTDTQYF | TGCAGCGTTGCCCCCAAGCCCACAGATACGCAGTATTTT